This T cell receptor (beta chain) was documented in a study of T-cell memory formation after mild COVID-19. General study points: Contracting clones from day 15 to 85 showed balanced CD4/CD8; later expanders favored CD4+. CD4+ contracting clones were found mainly in CM and EM, and CD8+ ones in EMRA.

The CDR3 spans 15 residues. V gave up 3 bases and J gave up 0 bases, with 9 bases separating them. MiXCR, run by TCRdb on the 5' RACE reads, gives a single entry per CDR3 protein. The repertoire has about 340,000 distinct CDR3 sequences, about a sixth of them found once; the top ten carry more than 20%. Concerning this clonotype itself: Its antigen is not known.

The chain carries TRBV12-3 or TRBV12-4 and TRBJ2-1, with D unresolved. Sequenced input: PBMCs or a T cell subset sorted from them (not recorded which). This clonotype was obtained from a man younger than 35 who had mild COVID-19 (a few samples of this study predate the infection). Cell type and time point are not known. CDR3: CASSFQQSSYNEQFF. As DNA, the CDR3 is TGTGCCAGCAGTTTCCAACAGAGCTCCTACAATGAGCAGTTCTTC.